This is a list of T cell receptor beta chains from one sample in a study of identical twins' blood T cells. TCRdb recomputed calls from the 5' RACE reads with MiXCR, one row per CDR3 protein. Of 350,000 to 400,000 distinct CDR3 sequences listed, 25% to 35% were seen once; the top ten hold around 5.6%. The sample was PBMCs. The source is a woman between 18 and 55 years old in good health. CDR3s include the opening cysteine and the closing phenylalanine or tryptophan. A D gene is named only where the DNA matches it firmly. Only part of the rows carry a size: once, few, many, or a class if the clone is expanded.

few	TRBV6-5	-	TRBJ1-4	12	TGTGCCAGCAGTCGTATGGGGGAAAAACTGTTTTTT	CASSRMGEKLFF
-	TRBV12-5	-	TRBJ1-4	12	TGTGCTAGTGGGGGGAGAAATGAAAAACTGTTTTTT	CASGGRNEKLFF
few	TRBV20-1	-	TRBJ1-1	14	TGCAGTGTAGTGGGGGAGACCCCCAAGCCTGAAGCTTTCTTT	CSVVGETPKPEAFF
few	TRBV7-9	-	TRBJ1-2	12	TGTGCCAGCAGCTTTGAGGGTTTTGGCTACACCTTC	CASSFEGFGYTF
many	TRBV28	-	TRBJ1-1	13	TGTGCCAGCAGCGTACAGGGTACCACTGAAGCTTTCTTT	CASSVQGTTEAFF
-	TRBV5-1	TRBD2	TRBJ2-1	15	TGCGCCAGCTCGGATAGCGGGGGGGCCTTCGGTGGGCAGTTCTTC	CASSDSGGAFGGQFF
few	TRBV9	-	TRBJ2-1	15	TGTGCCAGCAGCGTCCTCATGAGCTCCTACAATGAGCAGTTCTTC	CASSVLMSSYNEQFF
-	TRBV20-1	TRBD2	TRBJ2-7	15	TGCAGTGCTAGAGTTGGGCTAGCGGGAGTGCACGAGCAGTACTTC	CSARVGLAGVHEQYF
-	TRBV29-1	-	TRBJ1-1	12	TGCAGCGTTGAGGGAATAGGTAGGAGGGCTTTCTTT	CSVEGIGRRAFF
-	TRBV10-3	-	TRBJ1-3	11	TGTGCCATCAACACAGGAAACACCATATATTTT	CAINTGNTIYF
few	TRBV20-1	TRBD2	TRBJ2-3	16	TGCAGTGCTAAGGGCAAGACTAGCGGGAGTGGAGTGCCGCAGTATTTT	CSAKGKTSGSGVPQYF